One sample yielded the 32 T cell receptor beta chains listed below, sequenced in a study of cytomegalovirus exposure and HLA in healthy donors. The PCR contained 60 Vbeta and 13 Jbeta primers. Method: immunoSEQ multiplex PCR; TCRdb's copy keeps in-frame clones and lacks some. The table lists 100,000 to 150,000 clones, roughly 79% of them singletons. Sequencing was carried out using PBMCs. These receptors were taken from a man aged 18 to 29 in good health and CMV-seronegative.

V is TRBV9 and J is TRBJ1-2; 7 bases are shared with TRBD1. After removal of 5 bases from V and 7 bases from J, the junction contained 11 bases not matched to a gene. The germline V gene encodes CDR1 SGDLS and CDR2 YYNGEE. There are 14 residues in the CDR3. CDR3 nucleotide sequence: TGTGCCAGCAGGTTACCAGGGGGGTTTGGTGGCTACACCTTC. Protein sequence: CASRLPGGFGGYTF.

V usage is TRBV9 and J usage is TRBJ2-1; 8 nucleotides agree with TRBD2. The CDR3 is made up of 15 amino acids. V lost 0 bases and J lost 6; bases outside the gene matches: 5. The V gene's germline CDR1 is SGDLS and CDR2 YYNGEE. Here the CDR3 DNA reads TGTGCCAGCAGCGTAGCGGGGGGGCCAAGCAATGAGCAGTTCTTC. Its protein product is CASSVAGGPSNEQFF.

This chain links TRBV12-5 with TRBJ1-2; no clear D gene. There are 16 residues in the CDR3. Germline values: CDR1 LGHNT, CDR2 FRNRAP. V was trimmed by 4 bases and J by 5 bases, leaving 20 bases between them. CDR3 sequence: CASGSRKVGFGYGYTF. The CDR3 DNA is TGTGCTAGTGGTTCTAGGAAGGTCGGGTTTGGTTATGGCTACACCTTC.

The chain joins TRBV7-9 to TRBJ1-1; D remains ambiguous. The CDR3 runs to 16 residues. From germline, CDR1 is SEHNR and CDR2 FQNEAQ (reference sequence). V was clipped by 4 bases and J by 0 bases, with 15 bases between them. DNA for the CDR3: TGTGCCAGCAGCTCCCTCCAGGACGGGATGAACACTGAAGCTTTCTTT. Residues: CASSSLQDGMNTEAFF. Complete variable domain (other parts from reference TRBV7-9 and TRBJ1-1): DTGVSQNPRHKITKRGQNVTFRCDPISEHNRLYWYRQTLGQGPEFLTYFQNEAQLEKSRLLSDRFSAERPKGSFSTLEIQRTEQGDSAMYLCASSSLQDGMNTEAFFGQGTRLTVV.

V gene TRBV10-2 combines with J gene TRBJ1-5; no clear D gene. Trimming left V 5 bases short and J 0 bases short, with 8 bases between. Germline CDR1 is WSHSY and CDR2 is SAAADI. This CDR3 region has 14 residues. Here the CDR3 DNA reads TGCGCCAGCAGTAGGAGGTATAGCAATCAGCCCCAGCATTTT. Protein: CASSRRYSNQPQHF.

V and J are TRBV5-6 and TRBJ1-5; 7 bases line up with TRBD1. CDR1 SGHDT and CDR2 YYEEEE come from the germline V gene. V was clipped by 5 bases and J by 0 bases; unmatched bases: 5. The CDR3 is 15 residues long. The CDR3 protein is CASRRKGASNQPQHF. The CDR3 region has the DNA TGTGCCAGCAGGAGGAAGGGGGCTAGCAATCAGCCCCAGCATTTT.

This clone was found a few times. The chain employs TRBV7-2 and TRBJ1-1; D is uncertain. Trimming removed 2 bases at V and 0 bases at J, with 10 bases between. Germline CDR1 is SGHTA and CDR2 is FQGNSA. The CDR3 is made up of 15 amino acids. The CDR3 DNA reads TGTGCCAGCAGCTTAACGCCGGTAGTGAACACTGAAGCTTTCTTT. Residues: CASSLTPVVNTEAFF.

This clone was recorded only once. The chain is built from TRBV5-6 and TRBJ2-4; 7 bases are shared with TRBD1. Germline-derived CDR1 and CDR2 are SGHDT and YYEEEE. This CDR3 comprises 14 residues. The V segment lost 4 bases and the J segment 6 bases; nucleotides outside the gene matches: 7. The CDR3 DNA reads as TGTGCCAGCAGCCCGCTAGGACAGGCAAACATTCAGTACTTC. It encodes CASSPLGQANIQYF.

This clone was recorded once. V and J are TRBV27 and TRBJ1-6; the D gene is possibly TRBD1 (6 bases). Trimming pared 6 bases from V and 9 bases from J, leaving 9 bases between. The CDR3 loop spans 12 amino acids. In germline, CDR1 is MNHEY, CDR2 SMNVEV (reference sequence). This CDR3 is CASRQGSSPLHF. CDR3 bases: TGTGCCAGCAGACAGGGTAGTTCACCCCTCCACTTT.

The genes are TRBV30 and TRBJ2-1; no clear D. This CDR3 spans 16 amino acids. The germline V gene encodes CDR1 GTSNPN and CDR2 SVGIG (reference sequence). Trimming left V 0 bases short and J 8 bases short, with 20 bases between. The CDR3 spells CAWSVKSLEGVDEQFF. CDR3 nucleotides: TGTGCCTGGAGTGTAAAATCACTGGAAGGAGTGGATGAGCAGTTCTTC.

This chain links TRBV5-4 with TRBJ1-2; a weak D match, TRBD1 (5 bases). This CDR3 region has 12 residues. The ends were cut back, 4 bases at V and 12 bases at J, with 16 bases in the middle. Germline CDR1 SGHNT, CDR2 YYREEE (reference sequence). The CDR3 sequence: CASSLPGLVHTF. CDR3 DNA: TGTGCCAGCAGCCTCCCAGGGTTGGTCCACACCTTC.

V and J are TRBV5-4 and TRBJ1-1; D gene ambiguous. The CDR3 length is 14 residues. V shed 0 bases and J shed 0 bases, with 6 bases lying between them. From germline, CDR1 is SGHNT and CDR2 YYREEE (reference sequence). In nucleotides, the CDR3 is TGTGCCAGCAGCTTGGATTCAGTGAACACTGAAGCTTTCTTT. Protein: CASSLDSVNTEAFF. Supplemented by reference TRBV5-4 and TRBJ1-1, the full variable domain reads ETGVTQSPTHLIKTRGQQVTLRCSSQSGHNTVSWYQQALGQGPQFIFQYYREEENGRGNFPPRFSGLQFPNYSSELNVNALELDDSALYLCASSLDSVNTEAFFGQGTRLTVV.

This sequence joins TRBV28 and TRBJ2-3; 7 nucleotides match TRBD2. J was trimmed by 4 bases and V by 0 bases; bases with no gene match: 10. This CDR3 has 17 residues. Germline CDR1 MDHEN, CDR2 SYDVKM. CDR3 region: CASSLWPAGVSPDTQYF. CDR3 in DNA: TGTGCCAGCAGTTTATGGCCCGCGGGGGTGTCCCCAGATACGCAGTATTTT.

For the CDR3, the DNA is TGCGCCAGCAGCAACCGGGGCCAAGAGACCCAGTACTTC. It translates to CASSNRGQETQYF. This rearrangement joins TRBV5-1 to TRBJ2-5; TRBD2 might be the D (5 bases). The CDR3 spans 13 residues. Germline values: CDR1 SGHRS, CDR2 YFSETQ. Trimming left V 4 bases short and J 1 base short, with 8 bases between.

In nucleotides, the CDR3 is TGTGCCAGCAGCTCGGGAGCAAGTGGCTACACCTTC. The encoded protein is CASSSGASGYTF. The chain is built from TRBV7-2 and TRBJ1-2; D ambiguous. CDR1 is SGHTA, CDR2 FQGNSA, per germline. V dropped 4 bases and J dropped 7 bases, with 10 bases sitting between them. The CDR3 runs 12 residues.

J is TRBJ1-1 and V is TRBV19; TRBD1 agrees at 7 bases. The germline V gene has CDR1 LNHDA and CDR2 SQIVND (reference sequence). CDR3 length: 15 amino acids. V lost 9 bases to trimming and J lost 4 bases; unmatched junction nucleotides: 14. The CDR3 DNA reads as TGTGCCAGCAAACCATTACGGCAGGGGGTCACTGAAGCTTTCTTT. Protein: CASKPLRQGVTEAFF.

V and J are TRBV19 and TRBJ1-2; unclear D gene. Per germline, CDR1 LNHDA and CDR2 SQIVND (reference sequence). The CDR3 runs to 12 residues. V was clipped by 4 bases and J by 8 bases, with 11 bases between them. This CDR3 is CASSTGGAGYTF. The CDR3 nucleotides read TGTGCCAGTAGTACGGGTGGCGCGGGCTACACCTTC.

The rearrangement joins TRBV5-6 to TRBJ1-5, with 9 bases identical to TRBD1. This CDR3 region has 13 residues. Germline V lookup: CDR1 SGHDT, CDR2 YYEEEE. Losses at the gene ends were 4 bases for V and 5 bases for J; bases not matched to a gene: 1. CDR3 amino acids: CASSRTGDQPQHF. The CDR3 nucleotides are TGTGCCAGCAGCCGGACAGGGGATCAGCCCCAGCATTTT.

This clone was found a few times. The chain carries TRBV11-3 and TRBJ2-5, with 12 bases lining up with TRBD2. V dropped 6 bases and J dropped 5; count of bases not matched to a gene: 7. Germline V gives CDR1 SGHNT, CDR2 YENEEA. The CDR3 length is 15 residues. CDR3 residues: CASSSSGGALETQYF. DNA of the CDR3: TGTGCCAGCAGTTCTAGCGGGGGGGCCCTGGAGACCCAGTACTTC.

The chain employs TRBV18 and TRBJ2-2, with D perhaps matching TRBD1 (6 bases). The CDR3 is 15 amino acids. Per the germline V gene, CDR1 is KGHSH and CDR2 is LQKENI. V was pared by 1 base and J by 3 bases, with 9 bases between. The CDR3 loop reads CASSPQAGDTGELFF. DNA for the CDR3: TGTGCCAGCTCACCACAAGCAGGGGACACCGGGGAGCTGTTTTTT.

This rearrangement joins TRBV5-6 to TRBJ1-4; the D gene is possibly TRBD1 (5 bases). The V end was cut by 4 bases, the J end by 8 bases, with 15 bases between. Germline CDR1 reads SGHDT; CDR2 reads YYEEEE. The CDR3 covers 14 residues. CDR3 protein: CASSPPYGGEKLFF. The CDR3 DNA sequence: TGTGCCAGCAGCCCCCCTTATGGGGGGGAAAAACTGTTTTTT. Using reference TRBV5-6 and TRBJ1-4 for the parts outside the CDR3, the full variable domain is DAGVTQSPTHLIKTRGQQVTLRCSPKSGHDTVSWYQQALGQGPQFIFQYYEEEERQRGNFPDRFSGHQFPNYSSELNVNALLLGDSALYLCASSPPYGGEKLFFGSGTQLSVL.

The V gene is TRBV18, the J gene TRBJ2-7; D is undetermined. This CDR3 has 12 residues. V dropped 1 base and J dropped 6 bases, with 7 bases sitting between them. CDR1 KGHSH and CDR2 LQKENI come from the germline V gene. CDR3: CASSPQSAEQYF. The CDR3 DNA reads TGTGCCAGCTCACCACAGAGTGCCGAGCAGTACTTC. Complete variable domain (other parts from reference TRBV18 and TRBJ2-7): NAGVMQNPRHLVRRRGQEARLRCSPMKGHSHVYWYRQLPEEGLKFMVYLQKENIIDESGMPKERFSAEFPKEGPSILRIQQVVRGDSAAYFCASSPQSAEQYFGPGTRLTVT.

This chain links TRBV6-6 with TRBJ2-1; the D is unclear. The CDR3 covers 12 residues. Trimming shortened V by 8 bases and J by 0 bases, and 5 bases separated the two germline ends. CDR1 and CDR2 from the germline V gene are MNHNY and SVGAGI (reference sequence). This chain's CDR3 is CASGLSYNEQFF. CDR3 nucleotide sequence: TGTGCCAGCGGCCTCTCCTACAATGAGCAGTTCTTC.

The genes are TRBV7-6 and TRBJ2-1; 7 positions match TRBD1. The CDR3 is made up of 17 amino acids. J gave up 0 bases and V 3 bases, and 8 bases lay outside the gene matches. CDR1 and CDR2 (germline): SGHVS, FNYEAQ. The CDR3 here is CASSFEGAQSSYNEQFF. CDR3 DNA sequence: TGTGCCAGCAGCTTTGAGGGGGCGCAATCCTCCTACAATGAGCAGTTCTTC.

The chain couples TRBV18 to TRBJ1-1; D unresolved. Trimming took 6 bases from V and 2 from J, leaving 10 bases between them. Germline CDR1 reads KGHSH; CDR2 reads LQKENI. The CDR3 contains 13 residues. The CDR3 is CASSLNSNTEAFF. CDR3 nucleotides: TGTGCCAGCTCCCTCAACAGTAACACTGAAGCTTTCTTT.

This chain joins TRBV9 and TRBJ2-7, with D perhaps matching TRBD2 (6 bases). CDR3 size: 15 residues. V was clipped by 1 base and J by 1 base, with 12 bases between them. CDR1 is SGDLS, CDR2 YYNGEE, per germline. The chain's CDR3 is CASSVSGAGSYEQYF. The CDR3 nucleotides read TGTGCCAGCAGCGTATCTGGTGCGGGGTCCTACGAGCAGTACTTC. The full variable domain, completed using reference TRBV9 and TRBJ2-7, is DSGVTQTPKHLITATGQRVTLRCSPRSGDLSVYWYQQSLDQGLQFLIQYYNGEERAKGNILERFSAQQFPDLHSELNLSSLELGDSALYFCASSVSGAGSYEQYFGPGTRLTVT.

The chain is built from TRBV6-1 and TRBJ2-7; D is possibly TRBD2 (5 bases). The germline CDR1 and CDR2 sequences are MNHNS and SASEGT. The length of the CDR3 is 12 residues. Trimming removed 7 bases at V and 0 bases at J, with 7 bases between. CDR3 in DNA: TGTGCCAGCAACCGGGGCTCCTACGAGCAGTACTTC. Amino acid sequence: CASNRGSYEQYF.

In this sample, this clone turned up a few times. This chain connects TRBV19 to TRBJ1-1; the D is unclear. Germline V lookup: CDR1 LNHDA, CDR2 SQIVND (reference sequence). This CDR3 is 15 amino acids long. V dropped 3 bases and J dropped 0 bases, with 11 bases sitting between them. As DNA, the CDR3 is TGTGCCAGTAGTATGAGGCCCAACATGAACACTGAAGCTTTCTTT. Amino acids: CASSMRPNMNTEAFF. The complete variable domain, with remaining parts taken from reference TRBV19 and TRBJ1-1, reads DGGITQSPKYLFRKEGQNVTLSCEQNLNHDAMYWYRQDPGQGLRLIYYSQIVNDFQKGDIAEGYSVSREKKESFPLTVTSAQKNPTAFYLCASSMRPNMNTEAFFGQGTRLTVV.

This chain joins TRBV5-3 and TRBJ2-1, with D unclear. TRBV5-3 is placed among ORFs of uncertain function. The CDR3 is 14 residues long. The V end was cut by 8 bases, the J end by 8 bases, with 20 bases between. CDR3 sequence (DNA): TGTGCCAGTGGATGGGTCGAGGCTCCGCATGAGCAGTTCTTC. It specifies CASGWVEAPHEQFF.

This chain joins TRBV5-1 and TRBJ2-7, with 10 bases matching TRBD2. The CDR3 sequence is 16 residues long. Germline CDR1 and CDR2: SGHRS and YFSETQ. J lost 1 base, V lost 4 bases, and 8 bases had no gene match. The CDR3 coding sequence is TGCGCCAGCAGCCTCACTAGCGGGGCGCGATCCTACGAGCAGTACTTC. Translating it yields CASSLTSGARSYEQYF.

The V gene is TRBV29-1, the J gene TRBJ1-1; D is unresolved. The CDR3 is made up of 13 amino acids. Germline loops: CDR1 SQVTM, CDR2 ANQGSEA. The CDR3 loop is CSGRGSMNTEAFF. The CDR3 DNA sequence: TGCAGTGGGAGAGGCAGCATGAACACTGAAGCTTTCTTT.

The chain combines TRBV10-3 with TRBJ2-7, with 11 nucleotides matching TRBD1. The V gene's germline CDR1 is ENHRY and CDR2 SYGVKD. The CDR3 runs to 14 residues. V trimming: 10 bases; J trimming: 2 bases; junction bases outside the gene matches: 7. Here the CDR3 DNA reads TGTGCCACTAACCGGGACAGGGGGACCTACGAGCAGTACTTC. Translated, it gives CATNRDRGTYEQYF.